The subject of this entry is one TCR beta chain. The antigen is not known. These data are taken from a study of T cell responses to AZD1222 COVID-19 vaccine. Across the whole study: Second-dose schedules of about 4 or about 12 weeks were combined. Notes on the study in general: Repertoire samples came only from after the peak T cell response. In the spike-specific TCR repertoire, nearly half reportedly target unmutated variant regions. Breadth and depth of Spike-specific TCRs rose after two AZD1222 doses.

TCRdb keeps only in-frame clones here, not all; method: immunoSEQ multiplex PCR. The data show about 97,000 clones, roughly 90% seen once. The germline V gene encodes CDR1 LGHDT and CDR2 YNNKEL (reference sequence). CDR3 length: 18 residues. V shed 3 bases, J shed 2 bases, and the junction held 11 bases outside the gene matches. The receptor's source is an adult in good health. The V call is TRBV3-1 (or the pseudogene TRBV3-2), the J call TRBJ1-3; 9 bases line up with TRBD1. The sequencing used peripheral blood, collected on day 0 of AZD1222 vaccination. The CDR3 loop reads CASSHRVGGQGTGNTIYF. The CDR3 nucleotides are TGTGCCAGCAGCCATCGGGTCGGAGGACAGGGGACTGGAAACACCATATATTTT.